The rows below give T cell receptor beta chains drawn from one sample of a study of cytomegalovirus exposure and HLA in healthy donors. Assay used: immunoSEQ multiplex PCR; TCRdb lists only in-frame clones, some missing. The repertoire includes some 150,000 clones, roughly 87% of them detected once, and over 0.8% sits in the top ten. The sample comprised PBMCs. Receptors originate from a woman in her twenties or thirties in good health and CMV-seronegative. The CDR3 runs from the conserved cysteine through the conserved F or W. The D gene is left open where the match is weak. Where a row states a size, it is once, few, many or the class of an expanded clone; other rows omit it.

TRBJ2-5,TRBV7-9,.,.,TGTGCCAGCAGCTTAGTACAGCAACAAGAGACCCAGTACTTC,CASSLVQQQETQYF
TRBJ2-7,TRBV18,once,TRBD2,TGTGCCAGCTCACTTAGGGTGGGGGGTAGCGGGTACGAGCAGTACTTC,CASSLRVGGSGYEQYF
TRBJ1-1,TRBV19,.,.,TGTGCCAGTAGTGTCACAGAGGGGGACACTGAAGCTTTCTTT,CASSVTEGDTEAFF
TRBJ2-2,TRBV15,.,.,TGTGCCACCAGCCCGTTGGGCAGGGATGGCACCGGGGAGCTGTTTTTT,CATSPLGRDGTGELFF
TRBJ2-7,TRBV30,.,.,TGTGCCTGGACGGTAGGCGGTAGCTCCTACGAGCAGTACTTC,CAWTVGGSSYEQYF
TRBJ1-5,TRBV5-1,.,.,TGCGCCAGCAGCCCGGGAAGGCTAAATAGCAATCAGCCCCAGCATTTT,CASSPGRLNSNQPQHF
TRBJ1-2,TRBV27,.,.,TGTGCCAGCAGTTTCGGCCAGGGGATTCACTATGGCTACACCTTC,CASSFGQGIHYGYTF
TRBJ2-2,TRBV2,.,TRBD2,TGTGCCAGCAGCGCCAGGACTAGCAGTACCGGGGAGCTGTTTTTT,CASSARTSSTGELFF
TRBJ2-7,TRBV28,.,TRBD1,TGTGCCAGCACCAAGGACAGGGGGCGAGAGCAGTACTTC,CASTKDRGREQYF
TRBJ1-4,TRBV19,.,.,TGTGCCAGTAGTAACAGTGCAACTAATGAAAAACTGTTTTTT,CASSNSATNEKLFF
TRBJ2-3,TRBV6-1,.,TRBD2,TGTGCCAGCAGTGATACCGGGACTAGCGGGAGGGCGAGAGATACGCAGTATTTT,CASSDTGTSGRARDTQYF
TRBJ1-5,TRBV7-2,.,.,TGTGCCAGCAGCCCTAGCAGCAATCAGCCCCAGCATTTT,CASSPSSNQPQHF
TRBJ2-7,TRBV4-3,.,.,TGCGCCAGCAGCCAAGATCGAGGTACTTACGAGCAGTACTTC,CASSQDRGTYEQYF